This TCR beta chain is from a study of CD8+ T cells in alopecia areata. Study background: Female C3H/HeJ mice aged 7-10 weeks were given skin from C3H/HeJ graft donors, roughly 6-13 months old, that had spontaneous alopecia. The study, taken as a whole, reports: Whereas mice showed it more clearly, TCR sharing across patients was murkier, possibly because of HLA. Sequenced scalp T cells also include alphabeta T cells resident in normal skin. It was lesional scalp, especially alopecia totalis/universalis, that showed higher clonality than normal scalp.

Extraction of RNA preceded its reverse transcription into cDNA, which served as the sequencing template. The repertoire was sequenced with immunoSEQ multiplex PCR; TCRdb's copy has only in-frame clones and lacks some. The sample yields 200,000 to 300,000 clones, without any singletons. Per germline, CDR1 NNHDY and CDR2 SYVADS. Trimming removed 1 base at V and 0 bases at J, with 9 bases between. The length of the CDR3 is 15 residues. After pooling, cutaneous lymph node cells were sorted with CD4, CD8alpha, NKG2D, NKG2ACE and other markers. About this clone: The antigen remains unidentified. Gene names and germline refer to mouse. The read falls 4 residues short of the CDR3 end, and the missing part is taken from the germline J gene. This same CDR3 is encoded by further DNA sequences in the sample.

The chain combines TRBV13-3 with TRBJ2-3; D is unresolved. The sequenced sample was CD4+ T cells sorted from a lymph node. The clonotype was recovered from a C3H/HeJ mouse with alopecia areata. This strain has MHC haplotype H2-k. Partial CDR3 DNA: TGTGCCAGCAGTGATTTAGGTATTAGTGCAGAA. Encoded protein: CASSDLGISAE. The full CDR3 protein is CASSDLGISAETLYF.